This T cell receptor (beta chain) was retrieved from a study of blood T cell repertoires in COVID-19 (dated by TCRdb to the early 2020s). The study in broad terms: Samples covering the acute and convalescent phases of COVID-19 were provided by collaborators in the United States, Italy and Spain. Samples came from the ongoing ImmuneRACE study (first 160 participants) plus 1,254 subjects from 6 global collaborators. A de-identified subject ID, COVID-19 status, age in years and sex were almost always included in the sample metadata. The prospective study material was composed of cDNA or gDNA derived from T cells, B-cell-depleted T cells, or PBMCs. Subjects who had been exposed to COVID-19, were actively infected with it, or had recovered from it provided the deeply sampled blood TCRbeta repertoires that made up the dataset. Where available, HLA class I and class II types were obtained from metadata supplied by the sample provider rather than from assay-based typing. The repertoires were released in a freely available public database intended as a resource for research on the immune response to SARS-CoV-2. Broader findings and caveats from the paper: The amount of clinical and demographic metadata varied by source and participant and was provided uncurated.

Remarks on this clone: Its recognized antigen is unknown. No qualities accompany the bases; no much larger clone lies one base away.

The immunoSEQ Assay, a bias-controlled multiplex PCR, was used to amplify TCRbeta CDR3 regions from genomic DNA. The authors' pipeline ran thus. The number of nucleated cells in each sample was estimated by amplification of reference gene primers within the assay. Sequence reads were collapsed and filtered to measure the absolute abundance of every unique TCRbeta CDR3 rearrangement. For each sample, productive Simpson clonality was calculated as the square root of Simpson's diversity index across productive rearrangements. TCRdb holds this immuneACCESS table with in-frame rearrangements only. Some clones are missing; in checked studies, unresolved V genes explain under half, and the rest has no known cause. V and J calls plus clone size are reproduced from that table; the DNA served to infer D and trimming. Present in this sample are 150,000 to 200,000 clones, about 77% of which were seen just once. The top ten clonotypes cover 2.5% to 3% of the sample.

The CDR3, from cysteine to phenylalanine, totals 16 residues. Only the CDR3 region is kept as DNA, spanning 48 bases read in frame from base 1. As encoded in the germline V gene, CDR1 is SNHLY while CDR2 is FYNNEI. For this chain, trimming is 2 bases at the V end and 0 bases at the J end, and the number of junction bases without a gene match is 2. The collaborating institutions used their own protocols to collect whole blood in K2EDTA tubes. For TCRbeta analysis, collaborator samples were shipped as frozen whole blood, as isolated PBMCs, or as DNA extracted from either sample type. The V and J segments used are TRBV2 and TRBJ1-4; 8 bases in the middle match TRBD1. This sequence was found in a woman older than 75 with active or convalescent COVID-19. Sequencing was performed on peripheral blood. The nucleotides are TGTGCCAGCAGTGAACAGGGGGCAGCAACTAATGAAAAACTGTTTTTT. The resulting protein is CASSEQGAATNEKLFF.